The T cell receptor beta chain described here comes from a study of blood T cells in healthy people across ages. Study-level points and caveats: Considered underestimates were the diversity estimates obtained from one million T cells.

A remark on this clonotype: The antigen is undetermined.

A second roughly 6 to 11 cycle PCR used barcoded and J-beta primers. Unique molecular identifiers of 12 random nucleotides labeled each cDNA. TCRdb fed the 5' RACE reads into MiXCR, producing one record per CDR3 protein. The sample comprises some 640,000 distinct CDR3 sequences, roughly 31% of which are singletons, and about a sixth rests with the top ten. Researchers report isolating at least 6 million PBMCs per sample. Deletions cut 1 base from V and 4 bases from J, with 16 bases between. CDR1 is KGHSH and CDR2 is LQKENI in the germline V gene. This CDR3 region has 16 residues. J is TRBJ1-1 and V is TRBV18; no clear D gene. Sequenced material: blood. The receptor was isolated from a woman older than 75 in good health. The CDR3, as DNA: TGTGCCAGCTCACCACTAGGGCCGGGATCAAGCACTGAAGCTTTCTTT. Protein product: CASSPLGPGSSTEAFF.